A single T cell receptor (beta chain) is shown here with its context. The source of the sample is a study of OX40 agonist ivuxolimab in advanced cancers. About the research overall: Recorded diagnoses for dose-escalation patients were hepatocellular carcinoma, melanoma, renal cell or head and neck cancer.

The CDR3 runs 16 residues. The germline V gene encodes CDR1 SGHDT and CDR2 YYEEEE. The V end was cut by 0 bases, the J end by 1 base, with 13 bases between. Libraries were prepared by immunoSEQ multiplex PCR; TCRdb keeps only in-frame clonotypes and omits some of them. The sample includes around 79,000 clones, about 92% of them seen just once. The sequence derives from an adult with an advanced solid tumor such as melanoma, head and neck, liver or kidney cancer. The chain joins TRBV5-6 to TRBJ1-1; a possible D gene is TRBD1 (6 bases). The material sequenced was CD4+ or CD8+ T cells sorted from blood, taken in a trial of the OX40 agonist ivuxolimab. CDR3 sequence (DNA): TGTGCCAGCAGCTTGGCGTGGCTGGGACAGAACACTGAAGCTTTCTTT. Protein sequence: CASSLAWLGQNTEAFF. Combining the CDR3 with reference TRBV5-6 and TRBJ1-1 gives the whole variable domain DAGVTQSPTHLIKTRGQQVTLRCSPKSGHDTVSWYQQALGQGPQFIFQYYEEEERQRGNFPDRFSGHQFPNYSSELNVNALLLGDSALYLCASSLAWLGQNTEAFFGQGTRLTVV.